The rows below give T cell receptor beta chains drawn from one sample of a study of siplizumab effects on memory and regulatory T cells. Profiling relied on immunoSEQ multiplex PCR, and the TCRdb table lists in-frame clones only, not all of them. The profile covers approximately 100,000 clones, with just over 90% appearing a single time and approximately 0.17% taken by the ten largest. Input material: non-Treg CD4+ T cells sorted from blood. Every receptor here comes from a human donor in good health. The CDR3 runs from the conserved cysteine through the conserved F or W. The order of the fields is clone size, V gene, J gene, D gene, CDR3 DNA, CDR3 protein. A D gene is named only where the DNA matches it firmly. The listing skips clone size in some rows; elsewhere it reads once, few, many or a size class.

.	TRBV7-2	TRBJ2-7	.	TGTGCCAGCAGTTTCGCCTACGAGCAGTACTTC	CASSFAYEQYF
.	TRBV19	TRBJ2-4	.	TGTGCCAGTAGTATAAGGGGGGGACTAGCCAAAAACATTCAGTACTTC	CASSIRGGLAKNIQYF
.	TRBV19	TRBJ2-2	.	TGTGCCAGTAGTATTTTAGGTCAGATTTACGGGGAGCTGTTTTTT	CASSILGQIYGELFF
once	TRBV25-1	TRBJ1-4	.	TGTGCCAGCAGTCTCCTGGGGGTAACTAATGAAAAACTGTTTTTT	CASSLLGVTNEKLFF
.	TRBV10-2	TRBJ2-3	.	TGCGCCGTTTTGGGTGTGACAGATACGCAGTATTTT	CAVLGVTDTQYF
.	TRBV18	TRBJ1-2	.	TGTGCCAGCTCCGCGATACAGCCGGGTGGCTACACCTTC	CASSAIQPGGYTF
.	TRBV18	TRBJ1-3	.	TGTGCCAGCTCACCCCCAGGGGATCGAAACACCATATATTTT	CASSPPGDRNTIYF
.	TRBV2	TRBJ1-1	.	TGTGCCAGCACGGCGACAGTTAGGGTGGGAGGAGGTGAAGCTTTCTTT	CASTATVRVGGGEAFF
.	TRBV2	TRBJ2-5	TRBD2	TGTGCCAGCAGGCCTAGCGGGGGCTTCGGGGCAGAGACCCAGTACTTC	CASRPSGGFGAETQYF
.	TRBV29-1	TRBJ2-5	.	TGCAGCGTCCAATACAGGGCCGCGAAAGAGACCCAGTACTTC	CSVQYRAAKETQYF
.	TRBV10-3	TRBJ1-6	.	TGTGCCATCAGTGAGACCCGACAGGAGAATAATTCACCCCTCCACTTT	CAISETRQENNSPLHF
once	TRBV6-5	TRBJ2-7	.	TGTGCCAGCAGCTCCCGGGGCTGGGGGTACGAGCAGTACTTC	CASSSRGWGYEQYF
.	TRBV6-1	TRBJ2-7	TRBD1	TGTGCCAGCAGGGGGGGGACAGGGGTTCTTTACGAGCAGTACTTC	CASRGGTGVLYEQYF